This T cell receptor (beta chain) was observed in a study of blood T cell repertoires in COVID-19. The data were produced by immunoSEQ multiplex PCR, yet TCRdb's version contains in-frame clones alone and is incomplete. The sample has around 200,000 clones, 85% to 90% seen once. Between the trimmed V and J ends, which lost 1 base and 4 bases, there was a span of 10 bases. Germline CDR1 reads MGHRA; CDR2 reads YSYEKL. The CDR3 length is 14 residues. The V call is TRBV4-1, the J call TRBJ1-2; a weak D match, TRBD1 (6 bases). The origin of this receptor is a woman aged 45-65 years in a cohort exposed to, infected with or recovered from COVID-19 (not recorded which). Sequenced sample: PBMCs or T cells enriched from blood (not recorded which). CDR3 bases: TGCGCCAGCAGCCAAGGGACGGACAGCTATGGCTACACCTTC. Protein sequence: CASSQGTDSYGYTF.